This entry features one T cell receptor (beta chain) sequence. The clone's antigen remains unknown. No clone much larger than this one lies a single base away; base qualities are absent. CDR1 and CDR2 were assigned from the germline V gene as MNHGY and SAAAGT. The CDR3 contains 15 residues, cysteine and phenylalanine counted. The kept DNA is CDR3 alone, 45 bases in frame from the first base. The data were taken from a study of tumor-infiltrating lymphocytes in oesophageal squamous cell carcinoma (dated by TCRdb to about 2016). The library was generated by PCR. The listed sequencing device is Illumina HiSeq 1500. TCRdb's own reprocessing of the public reads used fastp at Q25 and MiXCR and kept productive beta chains. Under each unique CDR3 protein, matching rows form one entry showing the most common genes and DNA. The sample table shows about 11,000 distinct CDR3 sequences, and about 47% are seen once. The top ten clonotypes cover around 19% of the sample.

The chain was built from TRBV6-8 and TRBJ2-5; 8 bases in the middle match TRBD1. The J call may be wrong; the DNA end is better matched by TRBJ2-7. The source of this sequence is a female donor with esophageal squamous cell carcinoma. Sample: esophageal tumor tissue. The CDR3 reads as follows: CASSYSSRGPYEQYF. The DNA is as follows: TGTGCCAGCAGTTACTCGTCCAGGGGGCCCTACGAGCAGTACTTC.